The 32 T cell receptor beta chains given below trace back to one sample, sequenced in a study of early T cells in non-severe SARS-CoV-2 infection. TCRdb reprocessed the 5' RACE reads via MiXCR and lists one record per CDR3 protein. The data hold about 64,000 distinct CDR3 sequences, with roughly a sixth observed a single time. The source was whole blood, collected at baseline. The receptors originated from an adult who was a healthcare worker with PCR-confirmed SARS-CoV-2 infection or an uninfected control (not recorded which).

The rearrangement links TRBV6-6 to TRBJ1-6, with D possibly being TRBD1 (6 bases). Germline V CDR1 and CDR2: MNHNY, SVGAGI (reference sequence). The V gene lost 5 bases and the J gene lost 9 bases, with 11 bases spanning the gap. The CDR3 runs to 13 residues. The CDR3 reads CASSEQGSSPLHF. The CDR3 coding sequence is TGTGCCAGCAGTGAGCAGGGGAGTTCACCCCTCCACTTT.

This chain joins TRBV5-6 and TRBJ2-2, with D maybe TRBD2 (6 bases). The V end was cut by 0 bases, the J end by 1 base, with 16 bases between. Germline V gene sequence: CDR1 SGHDT, CDR2 YYEEEE. This CDR3 has 18 residues. CDR3 in amino acids: CASSLGLRGTLNTGELFF. The DNA for the CDR3 is TGTGCCAGCAGCTTGGGACTCAGAGGGACTCTGAACACCGGGGAGCTGTTTTTT.

This clonotype was counted ten times or more. The CDR3 DNA follows: TGCGCCAGCAGCCAAGATTCCCCTGCCACAGATACGCAGTATTTT. Translating it yields CASSQDSPATDTQYF. V gene TRBV4-1 combines with J gene TRBJ2-3; no reliable D call. This CDR3 has 15 residues. Germline CDR1 is MGHRA and CDR2 is YSYEKL. V was trimmed by 0 bases and J by 2 bases, leaving 9 bases between them.

This clonotype was found many times. The genes are TRBV29-1 and TRBJ1-1; tentatively, D is TRBD1 (5 bases). Trimming left V 3 bases short and J 6 bases short, with 20 bases between. The CDR3 covers 15 residues. In germline, CDR1 is SQVTM, CDR2 ANQGSEA. The CDR3 region has the DNA TGCAGCGTTGATACGAGGACGGGGACCGGCGCTGAAGCTTTCTTT. Its translation: CSVDTRTGTGAEAFF.

The chain has TRBV12-3 or TRBV12-4 and TRBJ2-1, with 8 bases identical to TRBD2. V shed 3 bases, J shed 0 bases, and the junction held 10 bases outside the gene matches. The CDR3 extends over 18 amino acids. CDR3 in DNA: TGTGCCAGCAGTTTTGTACGACTAGCGAGGGGCTCCTACAATGAGCAGTTCTTC. Its translation is CASSFVRLARGSYNEQFF.

There are a few counts of this clonotype. The chain carries TRBV10-3 and TRBJ1-6, with TRBD1 matching 9 bases. The CDR3 sequence is 17 residues long. Germline lookup yields CDR1 ENHRY and CDR2 SYGVKD. Trimming took 6 bases from V and 0 from J; bases not matched to a gene: 6. CDR3 sequence reads: CAIRDGQGSSYNSPLHF. CDR3 DNA: TGTGCCATCAGGGATGGACAGGGGAGCTCCTATAATTCACCCCTCCACTTT.

This clonotype was seen a handful of times. The chain uses TRBV3-1 and TRBJ1-2; D gene ambiguous. Germline V CDR1 and CDR2: LGHDT, YNNKEL (reference sequence). V lost 0 bases and J lost 2, with 10 bases in between. The CDR3 runs 15 residues. The CDR3 region is CASSQDRPLNYGYTF. The CDR3 DNA sequence: TGTGCCAGCAGCCAAGATCGGCCGCTGAACTATGGCTACACCTTC.

This clonotype was detected many times. The V call is TRBV4-3, the J call TRBJ2-6, with 11 bases matching TRBD2. Germline V gives CDR1 LGHNA, CDR2 YSLEER. Losses at the gene ends were 3 bases for V and 2 bases for J; bases not matched to a gene: 15. The CDR3 extends over 21 amino acids. CDR3 protein: CASSQFSYSGLAGTGANVLTF. As DNA, the CDR3 is TGCGCCAGCAGCCAGTTCTCTTATTCCGGACTAGCGGGCACTGGGGCCAACGTCCTGACTTTC.

This clonotype was counted only a few times. This chain links TRBV6-1 with TRBJ2-7, with D perhaps matching TRBD1 (6 bases). The V and J ends lost 4 bases and 0 bases respectively, with 13 bases between them. This CDR3 is 15 amino acids long. Germline V gene lookup returns CDR1 MNHNS and CDR2 SASEGT. The CDR3 region has the DNA TGTGCCAGCAGTGTAACAGGGTCGGACTCCTACGAGCAGTACTTC. Protein sequence: CASSVTGSDSYEQYF.

In this sample, this clonotype turned up many times. This chain connects TRBV12-3 or TRBV12-4 to TRBJ2-4; TRBD2 matches at 8 bases. The ends lost 7 bases at V and 6 bases at J; junction bases unmatched: 5. The CDR3 is made up of 13 amino acids. The CDR3 here is CASTIAGTNIQYF. The CDR3 DNA reads TGTGCCAGCACCATAGCGGGGACAAACATTCAGTACTTC.

This clonotype was seen at least ten times. The chain has TRBV10-3 and TRBJ2-2, with D possibly being TRBD1 (6 bases). V was trimmed by 7 bases and J by 1 base, leaving 10 bases between them. In germline, CDR1 is ENHRY, CDR2 SYGVKD. This CDR3 is built from 14 residues. The CDR3 coding sequence is TGTGCCATCAACCCGGACAGGAACACCGGGGAGCTGTTTTTT. Protein product: CAINPDRNTGELFF.

The chain uses TRBV19 and TRBJ2-5; D perhaps matches TRBD2 (5 bases). V was trimmed by 5 bases and J by 5 bases, leaving 15 bases between them. The germline V gene encodes CDR1 LNHDA and CDR2 SQIVND (reference sequence). The length of the CDR3 is 14 residues. The CDR3 DNA reads as TGTGCCAGTAGTCCTCGGCCCCGGAGGGAGACCCAGTACTTC. Its protein product is CASSPRPRRETQYF.

The CDR3 nucleotides are TGTGCCAGCAGTTACAGGAGGACAGATTCAGCAGATACGCAGTATTTT. This encodes CASSYRRTDSADTQYF. V gene TRBV6-2 or TRBV6-3 combines with J gene TRBJ2-3, with a possible D match to TRBD1 (6 bases). Germline V gives CDR1 MNHEY, CDR2 SVGEGT. The CDR3 contains 16 residues. V was shortened by 2 bases and J by 4 bases, with 16 bases between the two germline ends.

This clonotype was seen repeatedly, ten times or more. The chain couples TRBV2 to TRBJ1-4; 7 bases are a match to TRBD1. CDR1 SNHLY and CDR2 FYNNEI come from the germline V gene. V lost 6 bases and J lost 5; bases outside the gene matches: 9. The CDR3 runs 15 residues. The DNA of the CDR3 is TGTGCCAGCAGGCCCACAGGGGCCCGCAATGAAAAACTGTTTTTT. Encoded protein: CASRPTGARNEKLFF. The entire variable domain, with the rest obtained from reference TRBV2 and TRBJ1-4, is as follows: EPEVTQTPSHQVTQMGQEVILRCVPISNHLYFYWYRQILGQKVEFLVSFYNNEISEKSEIFDDQFSVERPDGSNFTLKIRSTKLEDSAMYFCASRPTGARNEKLFFGSGTQLSVL.

The V call is TRBV19, the J call TRBJ2-2, with TRBD1 identical over 7 bases. V was clipped by 6 bases and J by 5 bases; unmatched bases: 6. The CDR3 covers 14 residues. Germline assignment: CDR1 LNHDA and CDR2 SQIVND (reference sequence). Here the CDR3 reads CASSPGQPTGELFF. The CDR3 DNA reads as TGTGCCAGTAGCCCGGGACAGCCTACCGGGGAGCTGTTTTTT.

The genes are TRBV5-1 and TRBJ2-4; 10 bases are a match to TRBD1. CDR1 is SGHRS and CDR2 is YFSETQ in the germline V gene. The CDR3 runs to 14 residues. Trimming cost V 4 bases and J 8 bases; bases outside gene matches: 6. The CDR3, as DNA: TGCGCCAGCAGCGTCGGACAGGGGGATGACATTCAGTACTTC. It translates to CASSVGQGDDIQYF.

This clonotype was detected a few times. This chain joins TRBV19 and TRBJ2-1, with TRBD1 identical over 7 bases. The ends lost 1 base at V and 8 bases at J; junction bases unmatched: 2. This CDR3 is 13 amino acids long. The V gene's germline CDR1 is LNHDA and CDR2 SQIVND (reference sequence). The CDR3 reads CASSIGGGDEQFF. CDR3 DNA sequence: TGTGCCAGTAGTATAGGAGGGGGCGATGAGCAGTTCTTC.

The chain links TRBV5-6 to TRBJ2-7, with D possibly being TRBD2 (6 bases). The CDR3 length is 12 residues. Germline V gives CDR1 SGHDT, CDR2 YYEEEE. Deletions cut 4 bases from V and 4 bases from J, with 9 bases between. The CDR3 nucleotides read TGTGCCAGCAGCAGACTAGAGTACGAGCAGTACTTC. Its translation is CASSRLEYEQYF.

This clonotype has more than one count but fewer than ten. V usage is TRBV13 and J usage is TRBJ2-3; maybe TRBD1 (5 bases). The germline V gene has CDR1 PRHDT and CDR2 FYEKMQ (reference sequence). This CDR3 spans 15 amino acids. V lost 5 bases to trimming and J lost 0 bases, with 12 bases between them. In nucleotides, the CDR3 is TGTGCCAGCAGCCCTAAGGGGTTTAGCACAGATACGCAGTATTTT. Translating it yields CASSPKGFSTDTQYF.

The V and J genes are TRBV12-3 or TRBV12-4 and TRBJ2-7; possibly TRBD1 or TRBD2 for D (5 bases each). The CDR3 extends over 13 amino acids. V was clipped by 5 bases and J by 4 bases, with 12 bases between them. CDR3 protein: CASSPGTLYEQYF. The DNA for the CDR3 is TGTGCCAGCAGTCCCGGGACCTTGTACGAGCAGTACTTC.

This clonotype has just a few counts. This chain joins TRBV5-1 and TRBJ2-1, with TRBD2 matching 8 bases. The CDR3 loop spans 15 amino acids. The V gene end was trimmed by 4 bases and the J gene end by 1 base; junction bases not matched to a gene: 4. The germline V gene has CDR1 SGHRS and CDR2 YFSETQ. CDR3 sequence (DNA): TGCGCCAGCAGCGCGGGACTAGGGTCCTACAATGAGCAGTTCTTC. Protein product: CASSAGLGSYNEQFF.

This clonotype was found a few times. The V call is TRBV4-2, the J call TRBJ2-7; 7 nucleotides line up with TRBD2. The V gene's germline CDR1 is LGHNA and CDR2 YNFKEQ. The CDR3 length is 20 residues. V lost 0 bases to trimming and J lost 2 bases; unmatched junction nucleotides: 19. The CDR3 DNA sequence: TGTGCCAGCAGCCAAGATTGGGGTGCCCGAACCGGGACTACCACCTACGAGCAGTACTTC. Translation gives CASSQDWGARTGTTTYEQYF.

Regarding this clonotype: One end of the junction varies from germline; a read error may be responsible. This rearrangement joins TRBV28 to TRBJ1-4, with TRBD1 identical over 10 bases. CDR1 and CDR2 from the germline V gene are MDHEN and SYDVKM. This CDR3 contains 13 residues. The CDR3 sequence is CAGRTGGNEKLFF. Here the CDR3 DNA reads TGTGCCGGCAGGACAGGGGGAAATGAAAAACTGTTTTTT.

The genes are TRBV28 and TRBJ1-1; tentatively, D is TRBD1 (5 bases). This CDR3 region has 15 residues. V was clipped by 1 base and J by 3 bases, with 12 bases between them. Germline-derived CDR1 and CDR2 are MDHEN and SYDVKM. The CDR3, as DNA: TGTGCCAGCAGTTTATTGGGGGGTTTGGACACTGAAGCTTTCTTT. Its translation: CASSLLGGLDTEAFF. Supplemented by reference TRBV28 and TRBJ1-1, the full variable domain reads DVKVTQSSRYLVKRTGEKVFLECVQDMDHENMFWYRQDPGLGLRLIYFSYDVKMKEKGDIPEGYSVSREKKERFSLILESASTNQTSMYLCASSLLGGLDTEAFFGQGTRLTVV.

This clonotype has ten or more counts. The V and J genes are TRBV28 and TRBJ1-1; D may be TRBD1 (5 bases). This CDR3 contains 13 residues. Germline V gene lookup returns CDR1 MDHEN and CDR2 SYDVKM. Trimming cost V 2 bases and J 4 bases, with 8 bases left between them. In DNA, the CDR3 is TGTGCCAGCAGTTTAGTAGGGACCACTGAAGCTTTCTTT. Its protein is CASSLVGTTEAFF.

This clonotype came up a few times. This sequence joins TRBV3-1 and TRBJ1-5; D is uncertain. The CDR3 sequence is 15 residues long. V lost 0 bases and J lost 4, with 10 bases in between. Germline V gene sequence: CDR1 LGHDT, CDR2 YNNKEL (reference sequence). CDR3 residues: CASSQDHSQNQPQHF. In nucleotides, the CDR3 is TGTGCCAGCAGCCAAGATCACAGCCAAAATCAGCCCCAGCATTTT. The complete variable domain, with remaining parts taken from reference TRBV3-1 and TRBJ1-5, reads DTAVSQTPKYLVTQMGNDKSIKCEQNLGHDTMYWYKQDSKKFLKIMFSYNNKELIINETVPNRFSPKSPDKAHLNLHINSLELGDSAVYFCASSQDHSQNQPQHFGDGTRLSIL.

The genes are TRBV6-6 and TRBJ2-4, with a tentative D call TRBD2 (6 bases). Trimming pared 6 bases from V and 10 bases from J, leaving 13 bases between. Germline CDR1 and CDR2: MNHNY and SVGAGI (reference sequence). The CDR3 contains 12 residues. CDR3 region: CASRESGLIQYF. For the CDR3, the DNA is TGTGCCAGCAGGGAAAGCGGGCTTATTCAGTACTTC.

As DNA, the CDR3 is TGCAGTGCTAGAGATTCGCGGGGGGGCCAAGAGCAGTACTTC. It specifies CSARDSRGGQEQYF. The chain uses TRBV20-1 and TRBJ2-7; 9 positions agree with TRBD2. This CDR3 has 14 residues. The germline CDR1 and CDR2 sequences are DFQATT and SNEGSKA (reference sequence). With V trimmed by 0 bases and J by 7 bases, 7 bases remained unmatched.

In this sample, this clonotype turned up once. This chain connects TRBV7-9 to TRBJ2-3; D could derive from TRBD1 or TRBD2 (6 bases each). CDR1 is SEHNR and CDR2 is FQNEAQ in the germline V gene (reference sequence). V was cut by 11 bases and J by 5 bases, with 17 bases left in between. This CDR3 comprises 13 residues. DNA for the CDR3: TGTGCCGCCAGGAGGGGGACGGGAGATACGCAGTATTTT. The encoded protein is CAARRGTGDTQYF.

The sample holds many counts of this clonotype. The rearrangement uses TRBV6-1 and TRBJ2-1, with 7 bases that match TRBD1. Trimming took 7 bases from V and 5 from J; bases not matched to a gene: 5. This CDR3 has 13 residues. Germline V lookup: CDR1 MNHNS, CDR2 SASEGT. In nucleotides, the CDR3 is TGTGCCAGCAATGAGGGGGCCCACAATGAGCAGTTCTTC. This gives the protein CASNEGAHNEQFF.

The V call is TRBV2, the J call TRBJ1-1, with 7 positions matching TRBD1. With V trimmed by 7 bases and J by 2 bases, 7 bases remained unmatched. Germline V gene data show CDR1 as SNHLY and CDR2 as FYNNEI. The CDR3 length is 14 residues. CDR3: CASTPGQFNTEAFF. In DNA, the CDR3 is TGTGCCAGCACCCCGGGACAGTTTAACACTGAAGCTTTCTTT. The full variable domain, rest sourced from reference TRBV2 and TRBJ1-1, is EPEVTQTPSHQVTQMGQEVILRCVPISNHLYFYWYRQILGQKVEFLVSFYNNEISEKSEIFDDQFSVERPDGSNFTLKIRSTKLEDSAMYFCASTPGQFNTEAFFGQGTRLTVV.

This clonotype was recorded a few times. CDR3 nucleotides: TGCAGTGCTACGCGGGGCGTCGTGGAGCAGTTCTTC. It is translated as CSATRGVVEQFF. The chain employs TRBV20-1 and TRBJ2-1; D might be TRBD2 (6 bases). Germline V gives CDR1 DFQATT, CDR2 SNEGSKA (reference sequence). V lost 4 bases and J lost 10, with 14 bases in between. The CDR3 covers 12 residues.